The sequence of this T cell receptor (beta chain) was determined in a study of T cells in Graves' hyperthyroidism and ophthalmopathy. About the research overall: Peripheral blood draws took place at initial diagnosis, ahead of any treatment. The study, taken as a whole, reports: From stable hyperthyroidism, ophthalmopathy was set apart by a 13 V-J model.

What was amplified from RNA transcripts were TCR beta CDR3 regions. Researchers ran a first-round RT-PCR on the TCR CDR3 using the HTBI primer set. TCRdb redid the calling of the multiplex PCR reads with MiXCR, one entry per CDR3 protein. In the table there are 200,000 to 250,000 distinct CDR3 sequences, about 15% of which are singletons. Inclusion characteristics of ophthalmopathy patients comprised a Clinical Activity Score of at least 3, a NOSPECS grade of at least 4, and duration under 3 months. Not enrolled were patients with uncontrolled infection, other autoimmune disease, pregnancy or lactation. Germline V CDR1 and CDR2: MNHGY, SVAAGI. The CDR3 spans 13 residues. Deletions cut 7 bases from V and 9 bases from J, with 18 bases between. This clonotype was seen at least ten times. Its antigen is undetermined.

This sequence originates from a woman between 18 and 29 years old with Graves' ophthalmopathy. Sequenced: blood. The chain carries TRBV6-9 and TRBJ1-2; D ambiguous. CDR3 in DNA: TGTGCCAGCAAATGGTACAACGGTAGGAGCTACACCTTC. This gives the protein CASKWYNGRSYTF.